Each of the 12 T cell receptor beta chains below was sequenced from the same sample in a study of neurological immune-mediated disorders. TCRdb reprocessed the 5' RACE reads via MiXCR and lists one record per CDR3 protein. Found here are approximately 85,000 distinct CDR3 sequences, about 12% of them singletons; the top ten hold 5%. This sample's time point: longitudinal time-point 2. Specimen: PBMCs. All receptors come from a female donor with HTLV-1-associated myelopathy (HAM/TSP).

This clonotype has at least ten counts. The V and J genes are TRBV5-1 and TRBJ2-1, with 9 positions matching TRBD1. The CDR3 extends over 16 amino acids. Per the germline V gene, CDR1 is SGHRS and CDR2 is YFSETQ. V was clipped by 4 bases and J by 7 bases; unmatched bases: 12. CDR3 sequence: CASSPVPGQGHNEQFF. CDR3 bases: TGCGCCAGCAGCCCGGTGCCGGGACAGGGTCATAATGAGCAGTTCTTC.

This clonotype was seen many times. The chain couples TRBV12-3 or TRBV12-4 to TRBJ2-6; 7 positions agree with TRBD1. The CDR3 has 16 residues. V was clipped by 3 bases and J by 2 bases; unmatched bases: 4. Here the CDR3 reads CASSFAGTAGANVLTF. The CDR3, as DNA: TGTGCCAGCAGTTTTGCCGGGACAGCTGGGGCCAACGTCCTGACTTTC.

This clonotype was recorded at least ten times. This rearrangement joins TRBV5-1 to TRBJ2-3; 8 bases line up with TRBD1. CDR1 SGHRS and CDR2 YFSETQ come from the germline V gene. V shed 1 base and J 5 bases; nucleotides not matched to a gene: 3. The CDR3 sequence is 14 residues long. The CDR3 sequence: CASSLQGAGDTQYF. Here the CDR3 DNA reads TGCGCCAGCAGCTTGCAGGGGGCTGGAGATACGCAGTATTTT.

The rearrangement joins TRBV5-5 to TRBJ2-6, with 10 bases fitting TRBD1. CDR3 length: 22 residues. Germline V gives CDR1 SGHKS, CDR2 YYEKEE (reference sequence). Trimming removed 1 base from V and 2 bases from J; junction bases left unmatched: 18. The DNA for the CDR3 is TGTGCCAGCAGCTTGTATTCTGCCTTAGCCGGGACAGGGGACCCTGGGGCCAACGTCCTGACTTTC. It is translated as CASSLYSALAGTGDPGANVLTF. Supplemented by reference TRBV5-5 and TRBJ2-6, the full variable domain reads DAGVTQSPTHLIKTRGQQVTLRCSPISGHKSVSWYQQVLGQGPQFIFQYYEKEERGRGNFPDRFSARQFPNYSSELNVNALLLGDSALYLCASSLYSALAGTGDPGANVLTFGAGSRLTVL.

V gene TRBV29-1 combines with J gene TRBJ2-7; D perhaps matches TRBD1 (5 bases). Germline assignment: CDR1 SQVTM and CDR2 ANQGSEA. This CDR3 comprises 11 residues. V was cut by 0 bases and J by 7 bases, with 7 bases left in between. CDR3 in DNA: TGCAGCGTTGAAGACCAGGGAGAGCAGTACTTC. It encodes CSVEDQGEQYF.

This clonotype was found many times. The rearrangement links TRBV12-3 or TRBV12-4 to TRBJ2-5, with TRBD2 matching 15 bases. V lost 5 bases, J lost 1 base, and 11 bases stayed unmatched. The CDR3 contains 19 residues. This chain's CDR3 is CASSPEPGLAGGGQETQYF. CDR3 in DNA: TGTGCCAGCAGTCCCGAACCGGGACTAGCGGGGGGCGGCCAAGAGACCCAGTACTTC.

This clonotype was recorded at least ten times. V gene TRBV5-1 combines with J gene TRBJ1-1, with 9 bases that match TRBD1. V trimming: 2 bases; J trimming: 6 bases; junction bases outside the gene matches: 8. CDR3 length equals 15 residues. CDR1 and CDR2 (germline): SGHRS, YFSETQ. CDR3 residues: CASSLTGGVNAEAFF. The CDR3 DNA follows: TGCGCCAGCAGCTTAACAGGGGGCGTTAACGCTGAAGCTTTCTTT.

The chain has TRBV12-3 or TRBV12-4 and TRBJ2-7; D is undetermined. The CDR3 runs to 14 residues. V lost 7 bases, J lost 5 bases, and 18 bases lay in between. The CDR3 DNA follows: TGTGCCAGCAACATTGACCGGGTTTTGGACGAGCAGTACTTC. Residues: CASNIDRVLDEQYF.

With regard to this clonotype: This may stem from a read error, because a much larger clone lies one nucleotide away. This sequence joins TRBV4-1 and TRBJ1-2; D not resolved. The CDR3 extends over 15 amino acids. Germline-derived CDR1 and CDR2 are MGHRA and YSYEKL. Between the trimmed V and J ends, which lost 6 bases and 2 bases, there was a span of 16 bases. The CDR3, as DNA: TGCGCCAGCAGACTACAACAAGGGAACAACTATGGCTACACCTTC. The encoded protein is CASRLQQGNNYGYTF.

This clonotype was picked up many times. V is TRBV5-1 and J is TRBJ1-2; TRBD1 matches 8 bases. CDR3 size: 17 residues. Germline assignment: CDR1 SGHRS and CDR2 YFSETQ. J was trimmed by 3 bases and V by 4 bases; bases with no gene match: 14. The CDR3 DNA is TGCGCCAGCAGCCCCTCCGTCGGACAGGGTGAGGACTATGGCTACACCTTC. This gives the protein CASSPSVGQGEDYGYTF.

This clonotype has a count of ten or more. The CDR3, as DNA: TGCGCCAGCAGTCCCGAAGTCACAGGTTCCTCGTCTGGCTACACCTTC. It codes for CASSPEVTGSSSGYTF. The chain joins TRBV5-1 to TRBJ1-2; D may be TRBD1 (5 bases). The V gene lost 5 bases and the J gene lost 7 bases, with 24 bases spanning the gap. The CDR3 is 16 amino acids. Germline V gene data show CDR1 as SGHRS and CDR2 as YFSETQ. The full variable domain, its missing parts supplied by reference TRBV5-1 and TRBJ1-2, is KAGVTQTPRYLIKTRGQQVTLSCSPISGHRSVSWYQQTPGQGLQFLFEYFSETQRNKGNFPGRFSGRQFSNSRSEMNVSTLELGDSALYLCASSPEVTGSSSGYTFGSGTRLTVV.

This clonotype has a count of ten or more. This chain uses TRBV5-1 with TRBJ2-2; D is ambiguous. The V gene's germline CDR1 is SGHRS and CDR2 YFSETQ. There are 15 residues in the CDR3. V shed 2 bases and J shed 2 bases, with 10 bases lying between them. The CDR3 coding sequence is TGCGCCAGCAGCTTAGGCAGCATTAACACCGGGGAGCTGTTTTTT. Amino acids: CASSLGSINTGELFF.